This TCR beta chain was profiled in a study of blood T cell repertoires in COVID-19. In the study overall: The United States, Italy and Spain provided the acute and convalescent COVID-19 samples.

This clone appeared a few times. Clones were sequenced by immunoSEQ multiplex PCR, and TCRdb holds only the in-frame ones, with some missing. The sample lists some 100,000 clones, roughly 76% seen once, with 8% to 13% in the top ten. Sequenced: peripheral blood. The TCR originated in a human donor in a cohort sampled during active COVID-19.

The CDR3 sequence is CASSRQTGKASGANVLTF. DNA of the CDR3: TGTGCCAGCAGCCGTCAGACAGGGAAGGCCTCTGGGGCCAACGTCCTGACTTTC. The chain combines TRBV6-2 or TRBV6-3 with TRBJ2-6; 7 bases map to TRBD1. V shed 6 bases, J shed 0 bases, and the junction held 11 bases outside the gene matches. The CDR3 runs to 18 residues. Germline V gene lookup returns CDR1 MNHEY and CDR2 SVGEGT.